Shown below are 21 T cell receptor beta chains from a single sample sequenced in a study of vaccination effects on CD4 cells after COVID-19. These receptors have no identified antigens. Assay: immunoSEQ multiplex PCR; the TCRdb copy retains only in-frame clones and omits some. The data hold roughly 26,000 clones, with around 78% observed a single time. Sequencing followed a ViraFEST assay step that expanded antigen-specific CD4+ T cells with viral peptide pools. An approximately 10-day culture period preceded the isolation of CD4+ T cells. SARS-CoV-2 infected the person between March and December 2020, as confirmed by PCR. The sample was CD4+ T cells from PBMCs cultured with HCoV-NL63 spike peptides, taken before COVID-19 vaccination. These receptors all come from a human donor who had a prior SARS-CoV-2 infection.

J is TRBJ2-3 and V is TRBV7-2; D not resolved. Germline CDR1 and CDR2: SGHTA and FQGNSA. Trimming stripped 1 base from V and 4 bases from J, with 9 bases between. This CDR3 is built from 14 residues. The CDR3 DNA reads TGTGCCAGCAGCTTAGGCCTGGGCTCAGATACGCAGTATTTT. Translation: CASSLGLGSDTQYF.

V usage is TRBV6-5 and J usage is TRBJ2-5; D is unclear. V was trimmed by 6 bases and J by 0 bases, leaving 11 bases between them. This CDR3 is built from 14 residues. In germline, CDR1 is MNHEY, CDR2 SVGAGI. CDR3 nucleotides: TGTGCCAGCAGCAGAGGCGGATACCAAGAGACCCAGTACTTC. It specifies CASSRGGYQETQYF.

This chain uses TRBV2 with TRBJ2-5; 12 bases match TRBD2. The V gene end was trimmed by 8 bases and the J gene end by 6 bases; junction bases not matched to a gene: 7. The length of the CDR3 is 14 residues. In germline, CDR1 is SNHLY, CDR2 FYNNEI. The CDR3 DNA follows: TGTGCCAGCGGCTCTAGCGGGGGGGCGAAGACCCAGTACTTC. This encodes CASGSSGGAKTQYF.

The chain joins TRBV5-1 to TRBJ2-7, with D possibly being TRBD1 or TRBD2 (5 bases each). Germline CDR1 and CDR2: SGHRS and YFSETQ. The CDR3 has 15 residues. The germline V and J ends were trimmed by 2 bases and 7 bases, with 19 bases remaining between them. CDR3 coding DNA: TGCGCCAGCAGCTTAGTCGGGACGACGATGGAAGAGCAGTACTTC. Translating it yields CASSLVGTTMEEQYF. Drawing the rest from reference TRBV5-1 and TRBJ2-7, the complete variable domain is KAGVTQTPRYLIKTRGQQVTLSCSPISGHRSVSWYQQTPGQGLQFLFEYFSETQRNKGNFPGRFSGRQFSNSRSEMNVSTLELGDSALYLCASSLVGTTMEEQYFGPGTRLTVT.

This clone was found a few times. The chain recombines TRBV12-5 with TRBJ2-7; 9 nucleotides agree with TRBD1. Germline V CDR1 and CDR2: LGHNT, FRNRAP. The V gene end was trimmed by 5 bases and the J gene end by 3 bases; junction bases not matched to a gene: 5. This CDR3 is built from 14 residues. For the CDR3, the DNA is TGTGCTAGTGGTATCGGGGACAGGGACTACGAGCAGTACTTC. Amino acid sequence: CASGIGDRDYEQYF.

The genes are TRBV7-3 and TRBJ2-1, with D perhaps being TRBD1 or TRBD2 (5 bases each). V was pared by 0 bases and J by 5 bases, with 11 bases between. The CDR3 runs 15 residues. Germline-derived CDR1 and CDR2 are SGHTA and FQGTGA. CDR3 amino acids: CASSLTGPYDNEQFF. The CDR3 DNA reads TGTGCCAGCAGCTTAACGGGACCCTACGACAATGAGCAGTTCTTC.

This clone has only a few counts. V is TRBV5-6 and J is TRBJ1-3; no clear D gene. V lost 2 bases and J lost 0, with 9 bases in between. The germline CDR1 and CDR2 sequences are SGHDT and YYEEEE. The CDR3 contains 15 residues. The CDR3 DNA reads TGTGCCAGCAGCTTTCGAGTTAGCTCTGGAAACACCATATATTTT. Residues: CASSFRVSSGNTIYF.

The chain carries TRBV11-2 and TRBJ2-1; 9 positions agree with TRBD2. V trimming: 4 bases; J trimming: 10 bases; junction bases outside the gene matches: 14. The CDR3 spans 16 residues. Germline values: CDR1 SGHAT, CDR2 FQNNGV. CDR3: CASSSGGGEGPREQFF. The CDR3 region has the DNA TGTGCCAGCAGCTCCGGCGGGGGGGAGGGCCCACGGGAGCAGTTCTTC. Supplemented by reference TRBV11-2 and TRBJ2-1, the full variable domain reads EAGVAQSPRYKIIEKRQSVAFWCNPISGHATLYWYQQILGQGPKLLIQFQNNGVVDDSQLPKDRFSAERLKGVDSTLKIQPAKLEDSAVYLCASSSGGGEGPREQFFGPGTRLTVL.

The gene calls are TRBV6-5 and TRBJ1-2, with D hard to call. V was clipped by 8 bases and J by 0 bases, with 10 bases between them. The CDR3 covers 13 residues. Germline V gene data show CDR1 as MNHEY and CDR2 as SVGAGI. The CDR3 spells CASGLLANYGYTF. Here the CDR3 DNA reads TGTGCCAGCGGCTTGCTGGCTAACTATGGCTACACCTTC.

The chain links TRBV7-2 to TRBJ2-1; 7 nucleotides agree with TRBD1. The CDR3 spans 13 residues. V lost 5 bases to trimming and J lost 12 bases; unmatched junction nucleotides: 10. Germline-derived CDR1 and CDR2 are SGHTA and FQGNSA. CDR3 sequence reads: CASSATRGGTQFF. The CDR3 nucleotides are TGTGCCAGCAGCGCCACACGAGGGGGCACGCAGTTCTTC.

The V gene is TRBV24-1, the J gene TRBJ2-1; 8 bases are shared with TRBD2. Germline CDR1 reads KGHDR; CDR2 reads SFDVKD. V shed 9 bases, J shed 2 bases, and the junction held 8 bases outside the gene matches. The CDR3 has 15 amino acids. CDR3 in amino acids: CATRGSGRTYNEQFF. In DNA, the CDR3 is TGTGCCACCCGAGGGAGCGGGAGAACCTACAATGAGCAGTTCTTC.

V and J are TRBV30 and TRBJ2-2, with D perhaps TRBD1 (6 bases). CDR3 size: 14 residues. Trimming removed 4 bases at V and 5 bases at J, with 14 bases between. Germline assignment: CDR1 GTSNPN and CDR2 SVGIG (reference sequence). Written as DNA, the CDR3 is TGTGCCTGGATAGGGGGACACCGAACCGGGGAGCTGTTTTTT. Translation: CAWIGGHRTGELFF. Complete variable domain (other parts from reference TRBV30 and TRBJ2-2): SQTIHQWPATLVQPVGSPLSLECTVEGTSNPNLYWYRQAAGRGLQLLFYSVGIGQISSEVPQNLSASRPQDRQFILSSKKLLLSDSGFYLCAWIGGHRTGELFFGEGSRLTVL.

For this clone: An end of the junction does not agree with germline; a read error may underlie this. V and J are TRBV11-2 and TRBJ2-2; D unresolved. The CDR3 totals 15 residues. CDR1 and CDR2 (germline): SGHAT, FQNNGV. CDR3 DNA: TGTGCCAGCAGCTTTTTAACGGCGAAAACCGGGGAGCTGTTTTTT. This sequence encodes CASSFLTAKTGELFF. Together with reference TRBV11-2 and TRBJ2-2, the CDR3 gives the full variable domain: EAGVAQSPRYKIIEKRQSVAFWCNPISGHATLYWYQQILGQGPKLLIQFQNNGVVDDSQLPKDRFSAERLKGVDSTLKIQPAKLEDSAVYLCASSFLTAKTGELFFGEGSRLTVL.

This clone appeared a single time. This chain connects TRBV7-8 to TRBJ2-5; D may be TRBD2 (6 bases). The CDR3 loop spans 14 amino acids. Germline values: CDR1 SGHVS, CDR2 FQNEAQ. V lost 3 bases and J 2 bases, leaving 10 bases between the germline ends. The chain's CDR3 is CASSFIAEQETQYF. DNA for the CDR3: TGTGCCAGCAGCTTTATAGCGGAACAAGAGACCCAGTACTTC.

This clone showed up just a few times. This chain links TRBV4-3 with TRBJ2-3, with D possibly being TRBD1 (5 bases). The V and J ends lost 0 bases and 6 bases respectively, with 7 bases between them. Germline CDR1 is LGHNA and CDR2 is YSLEER. The CDR3 is made up of 13 amino acids. This CDR3 reads CASSQEAGDTQYF. In DNA, the CDR3 is TGCGCCAGCAGCCAAGAGGCAGGGGATACGCAGTATTTT.

The chain uses TRBV7-8 and TRBJ1-3; D is ambiguous. The CDR3 extends over 15 amino acids. Trimming stripped 3 bases from V and 4 bases from J, with 13 bases between. CDR1 and CDR2 from the germline V gene are SGHVS and FQNEAQ. The CDR3 loop is CASSLDGVWGNTIYF. CDR3 bases: TGTGCCAGCAGCTTGGATGGGGTGTGGGGAAACACCATATATTTT.

The CDR3 protein is CASRLPGRFDTQYF. In DNA form, the CDR3 reads TGTGCAAGTCGCTTGCCCGGGCGATTCGATACGCAGTATTTT. This chain links TRBV12-2 with TRBJ2-3. TRBV12-2 corresponds to a pseudogene. CDR3 length equals 14 residues.

The rearrangement links TRBV5-5 to TRBJ2-5; D is uncertain. Germline V gene data show CDR1 as SGHKS and CDR2 as YYEKEE (reference sequence). The length of the CDR3 is 13 residues. V was clipped by 0 bases and J by 2 bases, with 5 bases between them. The CDR3 nucleotides are TGTGCCAGCAGCTTGGCTATGCAAGAGACCCAGTACTTC. Amino acids: CASSLAMQETQYF. The entire variable domain, with the rest obtained from reference TRBV5-5 and TRBJ2-5, is as follows: DAGVTQSPTHLIKTRGQQVTLRCSPISGHKSVSWYQQVLGQGPQFIFQYYEKEERGRGNFPDRFSARQFPNYSSELNVNALLLGDSALYLCASSLAMQETQYFGPGTRLLVL.

The chain combines TRBV23-1 with TRBJ2-7; the match to TRBD2 covers 7 bases. TRBV23-1 has ORF status, its function being uncertain. V was clipped by 4 bases and J by 0 bases; unmatched bases: 12. The CDR3 has 17 amino acids. The CDR3 is CASSRTHKGRDSYEQYF. CDR3 nucleotide sequence: TGCGCCAGCAGTCGAACCCATAAAGGGAGGGACTCCTACGAGCAGTACTTC.

This clone has just one count. V is TRBV19 and J is TRBJ1-5; perhaps TRBD1 as D (5 bases). The CDR3 spans 16 residues. Trimming removed 1 base at V and 1 base at J, with 11 bases between. Per germline, CDR1 LNHDA and CDR2 SQIVND (reference sequence). DNA for the CDR3: TGTGCCAGTAGTATAGGCCGGGGCGCGAGCAATCAGCCCCAGCATTTT. Its translation: CASSIGRGASNQPQHF.

This chain connects TRBV18 to TRBJ1-1; 9 bases agree with TRBD1. With 3 bases clipped from V and 8 bases from J, the junction kept 4 bases outside the gene matches. This CDR3 is 13 amino acids long. Germline loops: CDR1 KGHSH, CDR2 LQKENI. The CDR3 nucleotides are TGTGCCAGCTCACCCGGGACAGGGATCGAAGCTTTCTTT. Amino acid sequence: CASSPGTGIEAFF.